The clone carrying this T cell receptor beta chain came up a few times. Enrolled through a virtual design, the participants were between about 18 and 89 years of age and came from fewer than 30 US areas. Researchers sorted participants into cohorts using their self-reported clinical history. The germline V and J ends were trimmed by 0 bases and 1 base, with 23 bases remaining between them. CDR3 length: 20 amino acids. CDR1 and CDR2 (germline): LGHNT, FRNRAP. Original processing notes: Estimation of nucleated cell counts relied on the amplification of reference gene primers. Data came from immunoSEQ multiplex PCR; TCRdb stores just in-frame clones and leaves some out. That table furnishes V, J and clone size, whereas the DNA furnished D and trimming. The sample lists around 160,000 clones, 85% to 90% occurring once. The sample comes from a study of blood T cell repertoires in COVID-19. Across the whole study: From the United States, Italy and Spain came samples of acute and convalescent COVID-19.

This chain links TRBV12-5 with TRBJ2-3; perhaps TRBD2 as D (5 bases). The TCR sequence derives from a woman between 25 and 40 years old with acute COVID-19. Sequencing was performed on PBMCs or T cells enriched from blood (not recorded which). Written as DNA, the CDR3 is TGTGCTAGTGGTTTGGTACGGGATGGTTTGGCCCCCGGTCGCACAGATACGCAGTATTTT. Its protein is CASGLVRDGLAPGRTDTQYF.